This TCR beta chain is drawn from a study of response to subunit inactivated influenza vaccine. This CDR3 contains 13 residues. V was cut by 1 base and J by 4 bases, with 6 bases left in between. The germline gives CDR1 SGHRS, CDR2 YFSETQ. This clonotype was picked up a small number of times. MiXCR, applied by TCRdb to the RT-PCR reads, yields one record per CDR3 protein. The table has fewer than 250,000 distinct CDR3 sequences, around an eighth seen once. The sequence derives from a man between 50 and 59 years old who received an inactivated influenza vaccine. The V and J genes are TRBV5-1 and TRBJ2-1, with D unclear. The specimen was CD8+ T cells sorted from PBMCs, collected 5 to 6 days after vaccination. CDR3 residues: CASSLPSYNEQFF. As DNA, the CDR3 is TGCGCCAGCAGCTTGCCTAGTTACAATGAGCAGTTCTTC.